Listed below are T cell receptor beta chains from one sample, sequenced in a study of T cell changes during pregnancy in multiple sclerosis. Clones were sequenced by immunoSEQ multiplex PCR, and TCRdb holds only the in-frame ones, with some missing. Of 85,000 to 110,000 clones listed, almost 95% are singletons. The starting material was peripheral blood, obtained after pregnancy. All receptors come from a female donor with multiple sclerosis, enrolled in a pregnancy study. CDR3s include the opening cysteine and the closing phenylalanine or tryptophan. A D gene is named only where the DNA matches it firmly. Some rows have no size entry. The others give once, few or many, or a class for an expanded clone.

v_call,d_call,j_call,clone_size,cdr3_aa,cdr3_nt
TRBV18,.,TRBJ2-7,once,CASSDSRGDEQYF,TGTGCCAGCTCCGATAGCAGGGGGGACGAGCAGTACTTC
TRBV6-5,TRBD1,TRBJ1-1,once,CASNRGRNTEAFF,TGTGCCAGCAACAGGGGTAGGAACACTGAAGCTTTCTTT
TRBV6-6,.,TRBJ1-1,.,CASSSPGHGNTEAFF,TGTGCCAGCAGTTCCCCAGGGCATGGGAACACTGAAGCTTTCTTT
TRBV18,TRBD1,TRBJ2-3,.,CASSLGTGAPTDTQYF,TGTGCCAGCTCACTCGGGACAGGGGCCCCCACAGATACGCAGTATTTT
TRBV19,.,TRBJ1-4,.,CASRSFELFF,TGTGCCAGTAGGAGTTTCGAACTGTTTTTT
TRBV9,.,TRBJ2-2,.,CASSPGRGTSTGELFF,TGTGCCAGCAGCCCAGGGAGGGGGACAAGCACCGGGGAGCTGTTTTTT
TRBV6-4,.,TRBJ2-3,.,CASSDAVTDTQYF,TGTGCCAGCAGTGACGCGGTCACAGATACGCAGTATTTT
TRBV7-6,.,TRBJ2-5,.,CASSFGGETQYF,TGTGCCAGCAGCTTCGGAGGAGAGACCCAGTACTTC
TRBV6-6,.,TRBJ1-2,.,CASRKGAFEGYTF,TGTGCCAGCAGGAAGGGAGCTTTCGAGGGCTACACCTTC
TRBV7-3,.,TRBJ2-1,.,CASSQSRDYNEQFF,TGTGCCAGCAGCCAGTCCCGGGACTACAATGAGCAGTTCTTC
TRBV4-2,TRBD2,TRBJ2-7,once,CASSQVGTSSYEQYF,TGTGCCAGCAGCCAAGTAGGGACTAGCTCCTACGAGCAGTACTTC
TRBV5-1,.,TRBJ2-3,.,CASSTRSSTDTQYF,TGCGCCAGCAGCACCCGGTCTAGCACAGATACGCAGTATTTT
TRBV18,TRBD1,TRBJ1-1,once,CASTAGTGNTEAFF,TGTGCCAGCACAGCCGGGACAGGGAACACTGAAGCTTTCTTT
TRBV5-5,.,TRBJ2-5,.,CASSFDRIQETQYF,TGTGCCAGCAGCTTTGACAGGATCCAAGAGACCCAGTACTTC
TRBV18,TRBD1,TRBJ2-7,once,CASSRGQGYEQYF,TGTGCCAGCTCACGTGGACAGGGTTACGAGCAGTACTTC
TRBV6-5,.,TRBJ2-5,.,CASSYSVGQETQYF,TGTGCCAGCAGTTACTCGGTGGGGCAGGAGACCCAGTACTTC
TRBV5-1,TRBD1,TRBJ1-6,.,CASSPDRPKSSPLHF,TGCGCCAGCAGTCCGGACAGGCCCAAGAGTTCACCCCTCCACTTT
TRBV19,.,TRBJ1-1,.,CASTQWAITEAFF,TGTGCCAGTACCCAGTGGGCTATCACTGAAGCTTTCTTT
TRBV6-5,TRBD1,TRBJ1-1,.,CASGRDSDLGTEAFF,TGTGCCAGCGGCCGGGACAGTGACTTGGGCACTGAAGCTTTCTTT
TRBV19,.,TRBJ1-2,.,CASSITGSGYTF,TGTGCCAGTAGTATTACAGGGAGCGGCTACACCTTC
TRBV19,.,TRBJ1-6,.,CASSIRRHPLHF,TGTGCCAGTAGTATACGGAGGCATCCCCTCCACTTT
TRBV5-1,.,TRBJ1-1,.,CASSLTGQGTEAFF,TGCGCCAGCAGCTTAACAGGGCAAGGCACTGAAGCTTTCTTT
TRBV6-5,TRBD1,TRBJ1-2,.,CASSTYTRTRGGYTF,TGTGCCAGCAGTACCTACACAAGAACCAGGGGGGGCTACACCTTC
TRBV4-3,TRBD2,TRBJ2-1,.,CASSQDSWGVASGRHNEQFF,TGCGCCAGCAGCCAAGATAGCTGGGGGGTGGCTAGCGGGAGGCACAATGAGCAGTTCTTC